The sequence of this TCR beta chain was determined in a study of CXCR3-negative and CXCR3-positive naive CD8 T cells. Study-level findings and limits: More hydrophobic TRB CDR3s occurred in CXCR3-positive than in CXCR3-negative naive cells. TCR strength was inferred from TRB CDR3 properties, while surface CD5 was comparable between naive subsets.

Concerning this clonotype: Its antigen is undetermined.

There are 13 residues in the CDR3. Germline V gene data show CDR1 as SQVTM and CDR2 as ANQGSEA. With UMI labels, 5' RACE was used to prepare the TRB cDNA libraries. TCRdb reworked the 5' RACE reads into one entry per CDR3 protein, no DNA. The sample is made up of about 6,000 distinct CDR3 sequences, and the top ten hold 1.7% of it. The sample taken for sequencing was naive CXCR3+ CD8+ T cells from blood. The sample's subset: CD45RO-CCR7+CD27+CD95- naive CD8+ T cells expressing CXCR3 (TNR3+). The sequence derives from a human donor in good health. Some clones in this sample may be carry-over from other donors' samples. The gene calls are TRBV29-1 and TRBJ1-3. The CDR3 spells CSARADSGNTIYF.